The source of this T cell receptor beta chain is a study of OX40 agonist ivuxolimab in advanced cancers. About the investigation overall: Ivuxolimab was an agonistic, fully human IgG2 monoclonal antibody directed against OX40 (CD134), a costimulatory receptor. Intravenous ivuxolimab was administered to patients every 2 weeks at six dose levels: 0.01, 0.1, 0.3, 1.5, 3 and 10 mg/kg. Peripheral TCRbeta sequencing was intended to test whether TCR sequence diversity was altered and clonal T-cell expansion was caused by ivuxolimab. The monotherapy dose-escalation portion (N ≈ 56 patients) of the phase I ivuxolimab trial is reported in the paper. In the dose-escalation cohort, 82.7% of patients were male, and the mean age was approximately 60 years, with a range of about 23 to 90. Patients were allowed to have had prior anti-PD-1, anti-PD-L1 or anti-CTLA-4 therapy, and 30% to 50% of the dose-escalation patients had previously received checkpoint inhibitors. Of the 52 patients in dose escalation, about 20 had hepatocellular carcinoma, roughly 15 had melanoma, 9 had renal cell carcinoma and 9 had head and neck cancer. Partial responses were achieved by three dose-escalation patients, of whom one had hepatocellular carcinoma and two had cutaneous melanoma.

What the study reported, not specific to this receptor: At doses of 0.1 to 3.0 mg/kg, clonal expansion of both CD4+ and CD8+ T cells in blood was seen between baseline and week 6. Which antigens the clonally expanded peripheral T cells were specific for was not determined. In the 0.1-3.0 mg/kg groups, partial responders had among the lowest normalized peripheral clonal expansion, particularly in CD8+ T cells. After ivuxolimab, more expanded clones were found on average in CD8+ T cells than in CD4+ T cells. Low levels of normalized T-cell clonal expansion were also seen in some patients who did not respond.

Genomic DNA was isolated from the sorted cells so that the TCRbeta CDR3 region could be sequenced. The immunoSEQ Assay was used to sequence the TCRbeta CDR3 regions. TCRdb obtained this table from immuneACCESS and retained in-frame rearrangements with V and J assigned. These tables miss some clones; where compared with another copy, unresolved V genes account for less than half of the shortfall, and the remainder is unexplained. This sample gives about 73,000 clones in total; roughly nine tenths of them show up just once. The leading ten clones occupy under 0.75% of the sample. The CDR1 and CDR2 encoded by the germline V gene (reference sequence) are GTSNPN and SVGIG. Including cysteine and phenylalanine, the CDR3 has 12 amino acids. The sequence is cut down to CDR3 DNA, 36 bases in frame from base 1. On this clone: The antigen it binds to is not known. Sequence at one end of the junction differs from germline and may be a read error.

Patients with autoimmune disease history or receiving systemic immunosuppression were excluded from the trial. Peripheral blood for TCR sequencing was collected from all dose cohorts at baseline, on cycle 4 day 1, and on cycle 7 day 1. The samples were drawn from a first-in-human, open-label, multicenter phase I dose-escalation trial of ivuxolimab. Adults with locally advanced or metastatic melanoma, renal cell carcinoma, hepatocellular carcinoma or head and neck squamous cell carcinoma were enrolled in the trial. Before TCR sequencing, CD4+ T cells and CD8+ T cells were sorted from peripheral blood as separate populations.

The V and J segments used are TRBV30 and TRBJ1-4, with no D gene named confidently. The receptor's source is an adult with an advanced solid tumor such as melanoma, head and neck, liver or kidney cancer. Sequences were derived from CD4+ or CD8+ T cells sorted from blood, sampled in a trial of the OX40 agonist ivuxolimab. The nucleotide sequence reads as follows: TGTGCCTGGAGTCTGCCGGGCCGAAGCTCTCTTTTT. Its protein product is CAWSLPGRSSLF. This CDR3, with the reference TRBV30 and TRBJ1-4 proteins standing in past its ends, gives the full variable domain SQTIHQWPATLVQPVGSPLSLECTVEGTSNPNLYWYRQAAGRGLQLLFYSVGIGQISSEVPQNLSASRPQDRQFILSSKKLLLSDSGFYLCAWSLPGRSSLFGSGTQLSVL.